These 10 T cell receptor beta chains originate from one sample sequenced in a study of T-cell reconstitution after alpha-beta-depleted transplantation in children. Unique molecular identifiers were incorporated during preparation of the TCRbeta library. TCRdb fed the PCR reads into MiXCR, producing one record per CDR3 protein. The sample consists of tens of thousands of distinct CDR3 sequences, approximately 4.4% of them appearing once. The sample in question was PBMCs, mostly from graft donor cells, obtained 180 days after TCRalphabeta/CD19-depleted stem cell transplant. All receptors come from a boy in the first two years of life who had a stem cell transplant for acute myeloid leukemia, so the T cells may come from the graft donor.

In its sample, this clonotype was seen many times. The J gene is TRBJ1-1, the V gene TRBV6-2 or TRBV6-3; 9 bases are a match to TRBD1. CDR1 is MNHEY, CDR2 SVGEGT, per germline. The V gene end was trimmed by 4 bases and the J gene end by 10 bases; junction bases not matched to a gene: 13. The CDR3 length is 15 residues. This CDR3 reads CASSSVHRGRRGAFF. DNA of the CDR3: TGTGCCAGCAGTTCGGTGCACAGGGGGCGAAGAGGAGCTTTCTTT.

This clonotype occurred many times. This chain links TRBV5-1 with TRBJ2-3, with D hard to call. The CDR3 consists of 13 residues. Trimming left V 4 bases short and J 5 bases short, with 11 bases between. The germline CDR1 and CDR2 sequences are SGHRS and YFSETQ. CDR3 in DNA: TGCGCCAGCAGCCGATGGACGGGAGATACGCAGTATTTT. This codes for CASSRWTGDTQYF.

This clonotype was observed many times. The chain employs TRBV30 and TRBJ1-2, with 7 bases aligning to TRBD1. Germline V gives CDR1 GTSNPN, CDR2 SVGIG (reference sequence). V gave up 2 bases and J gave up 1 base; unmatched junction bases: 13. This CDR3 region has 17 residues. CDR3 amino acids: CAWSRETGTENNYGYTF. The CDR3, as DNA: TGTGCCTGGAGTAGGGAAACCGGGACAGAAAATAACTATGGCTACACCTTC.

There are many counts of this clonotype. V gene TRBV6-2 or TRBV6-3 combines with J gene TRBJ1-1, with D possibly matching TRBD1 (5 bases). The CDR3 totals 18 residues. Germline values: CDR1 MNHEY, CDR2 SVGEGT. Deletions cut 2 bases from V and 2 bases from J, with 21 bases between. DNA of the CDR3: TGTGCCAGCAGTTACCCGACTAAGGGGTCCCCTCTTAACACTGAAGCTTTCTTT. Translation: CASSYPTKGSPLNTEAFF.

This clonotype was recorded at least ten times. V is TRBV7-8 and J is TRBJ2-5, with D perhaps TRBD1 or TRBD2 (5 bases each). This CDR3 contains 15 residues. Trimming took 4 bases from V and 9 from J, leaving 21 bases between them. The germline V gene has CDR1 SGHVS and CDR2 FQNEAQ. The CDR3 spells CASSSMGRPQIAQYF. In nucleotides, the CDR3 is TGTGCCAGCAGCTCTATGGGACGGCCCCAAATCGCCCAGTACTTC.

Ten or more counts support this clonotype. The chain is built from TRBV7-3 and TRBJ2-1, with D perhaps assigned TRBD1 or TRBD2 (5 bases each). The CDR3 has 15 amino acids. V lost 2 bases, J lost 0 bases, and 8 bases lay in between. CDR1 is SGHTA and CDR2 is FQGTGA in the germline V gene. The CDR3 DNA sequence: TGTGCCAGCAGCTTACGGGGCAGCTCCTACAATGAGCAGTTCTTC. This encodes CASSLRGSSYNEQFF.

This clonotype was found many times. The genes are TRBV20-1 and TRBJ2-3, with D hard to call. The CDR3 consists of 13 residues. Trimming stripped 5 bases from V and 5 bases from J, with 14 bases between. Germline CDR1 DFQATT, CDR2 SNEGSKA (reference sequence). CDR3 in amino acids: CSAQRPPGDTQYF. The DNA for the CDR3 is TGCAGTGCTCAGCGTCCCCCCGGAGATACGCAGTATTTT.

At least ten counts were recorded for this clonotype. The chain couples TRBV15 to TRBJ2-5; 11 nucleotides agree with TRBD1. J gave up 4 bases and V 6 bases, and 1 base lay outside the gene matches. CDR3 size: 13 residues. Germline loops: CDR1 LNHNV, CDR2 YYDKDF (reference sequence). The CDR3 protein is CATRDRGRETQYF. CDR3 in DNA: TGTGCCACCAGGGACAGGGGGCGAGAGACCCAGTACTTC. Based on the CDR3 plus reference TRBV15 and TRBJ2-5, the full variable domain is DAMVIQNPRYQVTQFGKPVTLSCSQTLNHNVMYWYQQKSSQAPKLLFHYYDKDFNNEADTPDNFQSRRPNTSFCFLDIRSPGLGDTAMYLCATRDRGRETQYFGPGTRLLVL.

The CDR3 loop reads CASSLDRAGMNTEAFF. As DNA, the CDR3 is TGTGCCAGCAGCCTCGACAGGGCCGGGATGAACACTGAAGCTTTCTTT. The chain uses TRBV5-4 and TRBJ1-1, with 7 bases fitting TRBD1. V gave up 4 bases and J gave up 0 bases; unmatched junction bases: 9. The CDR3 sequence is 16 residues long. Looked up from germline, CDR1 is SGHNT and CDR2 is YYREEE (reference sequence).

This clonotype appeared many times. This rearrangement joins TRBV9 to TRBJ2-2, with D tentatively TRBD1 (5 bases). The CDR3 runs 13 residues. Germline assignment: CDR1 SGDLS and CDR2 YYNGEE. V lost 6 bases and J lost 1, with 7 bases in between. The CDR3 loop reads CASTTGNTGELFF. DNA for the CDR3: TGTGCCAGCACCACAGGGAACACCGGGGAGCTGTTTTTT.